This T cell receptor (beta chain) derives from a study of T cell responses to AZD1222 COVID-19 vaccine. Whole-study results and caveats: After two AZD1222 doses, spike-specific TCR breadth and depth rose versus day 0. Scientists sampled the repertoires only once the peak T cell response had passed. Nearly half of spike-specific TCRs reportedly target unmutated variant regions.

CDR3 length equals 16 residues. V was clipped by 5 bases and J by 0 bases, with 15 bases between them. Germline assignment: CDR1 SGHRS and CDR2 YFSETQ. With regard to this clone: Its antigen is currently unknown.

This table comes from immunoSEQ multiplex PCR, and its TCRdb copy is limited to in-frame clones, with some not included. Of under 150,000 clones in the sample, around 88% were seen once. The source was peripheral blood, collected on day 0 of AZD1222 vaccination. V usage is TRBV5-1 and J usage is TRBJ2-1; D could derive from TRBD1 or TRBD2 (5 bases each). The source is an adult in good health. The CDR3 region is CASSSGTSSSYNEQFF. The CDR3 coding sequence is TGCGCCAGCAGTTCTGGGACGTCGAGCTCCTACAATGAGCAGTTCTTC.